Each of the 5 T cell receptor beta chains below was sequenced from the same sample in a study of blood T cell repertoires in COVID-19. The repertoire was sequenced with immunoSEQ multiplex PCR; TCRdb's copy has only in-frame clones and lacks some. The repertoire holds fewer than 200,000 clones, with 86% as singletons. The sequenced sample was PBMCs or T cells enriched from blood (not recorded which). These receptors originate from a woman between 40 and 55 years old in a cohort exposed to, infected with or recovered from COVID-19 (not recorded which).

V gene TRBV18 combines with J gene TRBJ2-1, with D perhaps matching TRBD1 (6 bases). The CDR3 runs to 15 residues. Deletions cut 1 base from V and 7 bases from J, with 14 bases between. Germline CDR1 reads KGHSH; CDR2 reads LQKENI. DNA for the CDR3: TGTGCCAGCTCACCACTAACAGGGCGTGTGAATGAGCAGTTCTTC. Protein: CASSPLTGRVNEQFF. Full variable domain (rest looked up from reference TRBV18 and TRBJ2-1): NAGVMQNPRHLVRRRGQEARLRCSPMKGHSHVYWYRQLPEEGLKFMVYLQKENIIDESGMPKERFSAEFPKEGPSILRIQQVVRGDSAAYFCASSPLTGRVNEQFFGPGTRLTVL.

This CDR3 is CASSPQSGTGGQETQYF. CDR3 bases: TGTGCCAGCAGCCCCCAATCCGGGACAGGGGGCCAAGAGACCCAGTACTTC. This chain joins TRBV7-9 and TRBJ2-5, with 11 bases that match TRBD1. The CDR3 totals 17 residues. The germline V gene encodes CDR1 SEHNR and CDR2 FQNEAQ (reference sequence). Trimming took 5 bases from V and 1 from J; bases not matched to a gene: 9.

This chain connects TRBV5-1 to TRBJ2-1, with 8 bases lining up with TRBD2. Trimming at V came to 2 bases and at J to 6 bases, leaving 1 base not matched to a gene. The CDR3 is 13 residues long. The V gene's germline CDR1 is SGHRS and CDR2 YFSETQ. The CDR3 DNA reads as TGCGCCAGCAGCTTTGGGACTAGCAATGAGCAGTTCTTC. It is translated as CASSFGTSNEQFF.

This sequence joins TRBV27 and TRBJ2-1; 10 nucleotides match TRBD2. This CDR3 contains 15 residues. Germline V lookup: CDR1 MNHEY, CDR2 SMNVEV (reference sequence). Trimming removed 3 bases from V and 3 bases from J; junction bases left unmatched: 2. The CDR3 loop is CASSLLAGDYNEQFF. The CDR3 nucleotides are TGTGCCAGCAGTTTGCTAGCGGGAGACTACAATGAGCAGTTCTTC.

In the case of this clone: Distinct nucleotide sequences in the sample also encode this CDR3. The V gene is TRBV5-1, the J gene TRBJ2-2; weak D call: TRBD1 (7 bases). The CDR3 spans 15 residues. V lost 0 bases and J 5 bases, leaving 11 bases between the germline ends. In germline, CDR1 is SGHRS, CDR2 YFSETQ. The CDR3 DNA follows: TGCGCCAGCAGCTTGGGCCCAGGGGGGACCGGGGAGCTGTTTTTT. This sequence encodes CASSLGPGGTGELFF.